The source of this T cell receptor (beta chain) is a study of cytomegalovirus exposure and HLA in healthy donors. Findings of the study overall: Per a later analysis, 15,000 to 20,000 TCR beta sequences showed association with HLA alleles at 0.05 false discovery rate. HLA restriction was apparent for most CMV-associated TCR beta chains in a later analysis.

V dropped 3 bases and J dropped 5 bases, with 13 bases sitting between them. From germline, CDR1 is KGHSH and CDR2 LQKENI. The CDR3 spans 14 residues. Primers for the PCR totalled 60 Vbeta and 13 Jbeta. Method: immunoSEQ multiplex PCR; TCRdb's copy keeps in-frame clones and lacks some. This table has 150,000 or so clones, 60% to 75% appearing once. To note about this clone: Its target is unknown.

This chain links TRBV18 with TRBJ2-5; D gene uncertain. Material for sequencing was PBMCs. The receptor comes from a man younger than 35 in good health and CMV-seronegative. The CDR3 nucleotides are TGTGCCAGCTCACCCCCCGGAACGAGGGAGACCCAGTACTTC. Residues: CASSPPGTRETQYF.